This is a list of T cell receptor beta chains from one sample in a study of breast tumors, draining lymph nodes, adjacent tissues. TCRdb reprocessed the multiplex PCR reads with MiXCR, giving one entry per CDR3 protein. The sample holds about 12,000 distinct CDR3 sequences, 53% seen once. The sample consisted of breast tumor tissue. These receptors all stem from a female donor with breast cancer. Some clones in this sample may be carry-over from other donors' samples. Both conserved end residues are part of each CDR3. Each record gives: D gene, clone size, V gene, J gene, CDR3 protein, CDR3 DNA. The D gene is left open where the match is weak. Where a row states a size, it is once, few, many or the class of an expanded clone; other rows omit it.

-	few	TRBV5-1	TRBJ2-2	CASSPRQNPNTGELFF	TGCGCCAGCAGCCCGCGACAGAACCCGAACACCGGGGAGCTGTTTTTT
TRBD2	-	TRBV12-3/TRBV12-4	TRBJ2-1	CASSLALAGGMEQFF	TGTGCCAGCAGTTTAGCCCTAGCGGGAGGGATGGAGCAGTTCTTC
-	-	TRBV11-3	TRBJ2-2	CASSLDLWGPGTGELFF	TGTGCCAGCAGCTTAGATCTGTGGGGGCCGGGCACCGGGGAGCTGTTTTTT
-	-	TRBV7-9	TRBJ2-7	CASSLDYYEQYF	TGTGCCAGCAGCCTCGACTACTACGAGCAGTACTTC
-	-	TRBV5-5	TRBJ2-2	CASVTRDRTGELFF	TGTGCCAGCGTGACTCGAGACCGTACCGGGGAGCTGTTTTTT
-	-	TRBV29-1	TRBJ2-5	CSVVSGGETQYF	TGCAGCGTGGTGTCTGGGGGGGAGACCCAGTACTTC
-	once	TRBV24-1	TRBJ2-3	CATSPRITGSTDTQYF	TGTGCCACCAGTCCGAGAATTACCGGAAGCACAGATACGCAGTATTTT
-	-	TRBV10-3	TRBJ1-4	CAISESGLDEKLFF	TGTGCCATCAGTGAGTCAGGTCTTGATGAAAAACTGTTTTTT
-	-	TRBV20-1	TRBJ2-7	CSADRQAYEPYF	TGCAGTGCTGACCGACAAGCCTACGAGCCGTACTTC
-	many	TRBV7-7	TRBJ2-2	CASSLESGITGELFF	TGTGCTAGCAGCTTAGAATCTGGTATCACCGGGGAGCTGTTTTTT
-	-	TRBV2	TRBJ2-2	CASSAGVLTGELFF	TGTGCCAGCAGTGCCGGGGTTCTGACCGGGGAGCTGTTTTTT
TRBD2	once	TRBV5-1	TRBJ2-2	CASSLGLAGGNTGELFF	TGCGCCAGCAGCTTGGGACTAGCGGGGGGAAACACCGGGGAGCTGTTTTTT
-	medium-sized	TRBV9	TRBJ2-1	CASSAAPGSYNEQFF	TGTGCCAGCAGCGCCGCCCCGGGGTCCTACAATGAGCAGTTCTTC
TRBD1	-	TRBV9	TRBJ2-5	CASSVGQGAETQYF	TGTGCCAGCAGCGTGGGACAGGGGGCTGAGACCCAGTACTTC
-	-	TRBV4-2	TRBJ2-3	CASSQGTAGDTQYF	TGTGCCAGCAGCCAAGGAACAGCCGGTGATACGCAGTATTTT
TRBD2	-	TRBV29-1	TRBJ2-2	CSVEGEGGELFF	TGCAGCGTTGAAGGGGAGGGCGGGGAGCTGTTTTTT
TRBD1	few	TRBV10-3	TRBJ2-7	CANRQGVRAYEQYF	TGTGCCAACCGACAGGGGGTCCGTGCCTACGAGCAGTACTTC
-	-	TRBV7-9	TRBJ1-3	CASSSDRSGRGNTIYF	TGTGCCAGCAGCTCGGATCGATCAGGGAGAGGAAACACCATATATTTT
TRBD1	-	TRBV29-1	TRBJ1-2	CSYPGQGADGYTF	TGCAGCTACCCAGGACAGGGGGCGGATGGCTACACCTTC
-	few	TRBV25-1	TRBJ1-5	CASSEDTCRTSHQPQHF	TGTGCCAGCAGTGAGGATACGTGTAGGACCAGCCATCAGCCCCAGCATTTT
-	-	TRBV11-3	TRBJ2-5	CASSREGLQGETQYF	TGTGCCAGCAGCCGAGAGGGACTTCAAGGGGAGACCCAGTACTTC
TRBD1	few	TRBV5-6	TRBJ1-3	CASIAGTGSGNTIYF	TGTGCCAGCATCGCCGGGACAGGGTCTGGAAACACCATATATTTT
-	-	TRBV12-3/TRBV12-4	TRBJ2-1	CASSPGGLGEQFF	TGTGCCAGCAGTCCGGGCGGGCTTGGGGAGCAGTTCTTC
-	-	TRBV7-9	TRBJ2-7	CASSYPRVLSYEQYF	TGTGCCAGCAGTTACCCCCGGGTCCTCTCCTACGAGCAGTACTTC
TRBD1	many	TRBV6-5	TRBJ1-1	CASSRNRGGTEAFF	TGTGCCAGCAGCAGAAACAGGGGGGGAACTGAAGCTTTCTTT
TRBD2	-	TRBV20-1	TRBJ2-7	CSARESGAISYEQYF	TGCAGTGCTAGGGAGAGCGGGGCCATCTCCTACGAGCAGTACTTC
-	-	TRBV7-3	TRBJ2-1	CASSLRGATEQFF	TGTGCCAGCAGCTTAAGGGGGGCTACGGAGCAGTTCTTC
-	-	TRBV7-9	TRBJ1-6	CASSLSDLGGSPLHF	TGTGCCAGCAGCTTATCAGACCTAGGGGGTTCACCCCTCCACTTT
-	-	TRBV6-5	TRBJ1-5	CASNTVGNQPQHF	TGTGCCAGCAACACAGTTGGCAATCAGCCCCAGCATTTT
-	many	TRBV6-1	TRBJ2-2	CASSALRAENTGELFF	TGTGCCAGCAGTGCCCTTCGCGCGGAGAACACCGGGGAGCTGTTTTTT
-	-	TRBV6-2/TRBV6-3	TRBJ1-1	CASSYGARVLGTEAFF	TGTGCCAGCAGTTACGGGGCCAGGGTCTTAGGCACTGAAGCTTTCTTT
-	medium-sized	TRBV5-6	TRBJ2-2	CASSWAGRIGELFF	TGTGCCAGCAGCTGGGCGGGACGCATCGGGGAGCTGTTTTTT
-	-	TRBV7-9	TRBJ1-2	CASSRTTGGSYGYTF	TGTGCCAGCAGCCGAACTACGGGAGGCAGCTATGGCTACACCTTC
-	-	TRBV19	TRBJ1-1	CASSFWAEAFF	TGTGCCAGTTCCTTCTGGGCTGAAGCTTTCTTT
TRBD2	few	TRBV7-9	TRBJ2-1	CASSHSTSGNEQFF	TGTGCCAGCAGCCATTCGACTAGCGGGAATGAGCAGTTCTTC
-	-	TRBV29-1	TRBJ1-5	CSVASSESNQPQHF	TGCAGCGTTGCGTCATCAGAGAGCAATCAGCCCCAGCATTTT
-	-	TRBV9	TRBJ2-3	CATNRENIDTQYF	TGTGCCACGAATCGGGAGAACATAGATACGCAGTATTTT
TRBD1	-	TRBV5-8	TRBJ2-3	CASSWDRTTDTQYF	TGTGCCAGCAGCTGGGACAGGACCACAGATACGCAGTATTTT
TRBD1	-	TRBV2	TRBJ1-6	CASSYRGALNSPLHF	TGTGCCAGCAGCTACAGGGGTGCATTAAATTCACCCCTCCACTTT
TRBD2	large	TRBV7-3	TRBJ2-5	CASSLAGGETQYF	TGTGCCAGCAGCTTAGCGGGGGGCGAGACCCAGTACTTC
-	-	TRBV3-1	TRBJ2-3	CASSPNTDTQYF	TGTGCCAGCAGCCCAAACACAGATACGCAGTATTTT
-	-	TRBV20-1	TRBJ2-3	CSARGPGEDTQYF	TGCAGCGCTAGAGGCCCGGGCGAAGATACGCAGTATTTT
-	many	TRBV5-1	TRBJ1-2	CASSLGGSTNYGYTF	TGCGCCAGCAGCTTGGGGGGATCCACTAACTATGGCTACACCTTC
-	-	TRBV12-3/TRBV12-4	TRBJ2-1	CASSEGSHEQFF	TGTGCCAGCAGTGAGGGTTCGCATGAGCAGTTCTTC
-	-	TRBV5-5	TRBJ2-7	CASSLSPSYEQYF	TGTGCCAGCAGCTTGTCCCCATCCTACGAGCAGTACTTC
TRBD2	-	TRBV15	TRBJ2-7	CASSFVSGVYEQHF	TGTGCCAGCAGCTTCGTTAGCGGGGTCTACGAGCAGCACTTC
TRBD1	many	TRBV19	TRBJ1-5	CASSIVFRDRGIFSNQPQHF	TGTGCCAGTAGTATAGTTTTCCGGGACAGGGGAATTTTTAGCAATCAGCCCCAGCATTTT
-	-	TRBV12-3/TRBV12-4	TRBJ2-1	CASSFIGVDRDGSEQFF	TGTGCCAGCAGTTTCATCGGAGTTGACCGGGATGGGAGTGAGCAGTTCTTC
-	many	TRBV7-2	TRBJ2-7	CASSLGGVEQYF	TGTGCCAGCAGCTTAGGCGGGGTCGAGCAGTACTTC
-	-	TRBV12-3/TRBV12-4	TRBJ2-2	CASSLRAAATGELFF	TGTGCCAGCAGTTTGCGGGCTGCGGCAACCGGGGAGCTGTTTTTT
TRBD1	-	TRBV7-3	TRBJ1-2	CASSPGQGVSYHYGYTF	TGTGCCAGCAGCCCGGGACAGGGGGTCTCATACCACTATGGCTACACCTTC
TRBD1	few	TRBV11-3	TRBJ1-6	CASKSAGGNSPLHF	TGTGCCAGCAAGTCGGCAGGGGGTAATTCACCCCTCCACTTT
-	-	TRBV2	TRBJ1-2	CASNGETTGSNYGYTF	TGTGCCAGCAACGGAGAGACGACAGGTTCAAACTATGGCTACACCTTC
TRBD2	-	TRBV6-1	TRBJ2-5	CASSLAGGWETQYF	TGTGCCAGCAGTCTGGCGGGGGGCTGGGAGACCCAGTACTTC
TRBD1	medium-sized	TRBV9	TRBJ2-1	CASSARQGSYNEQFF	TGTGCCAGCAGCGCCCGACAGGGATCCTACAATGAGCAGTTCTTC
TRBD2	-	TRBV20-1	TRBJ2-5	CSANPATSGEETQYF	TGCAGTGCCAACCCGGCCACTAGCGGGGAAGAGACCCAGTACTTC
TRBD1	-	TRBV7-3	TRBJ2-7	CASSLDRGSYEQYF	TGTGCCAGCAGCCTGGACAGGGGATCCTACGAGCAGTACTTC
-	-	TRBV19	TRBJ2-2	CASSIDEGSSCTGELFF	TGTGCCAGTAGTATAGATGAAGGTTCGAGTTGCACCGGGGAGCTGTTTTTT
-	many	TRBV9	TRBJ2-7	CASSVEPTSGPEPYF	TGTGCCAGCAGCGTAGAACCCACATCAGGGCCCGAGCCGTACTTC